The subject of this entry is one T cell receptor (beta chain). Its antigen is not identified. Following a re-call of the 5' RACE reads, TCRdb has one entry per CDR3 protein and lacks DNA. This sample's table reports under 600,000 distinct CDR3 sequences. These data come from a study of T cells expressing NK-cell markers. Study-level background: With respect to HCMV, most of the eight sequenced donors were seropositive, and one was seronegative. Study observations and caveats: These clonotypes also led the CD3+CD56-NKG2C+ fraction in four donors. For six donors, the dominant NKG2C+ clonotypes made up about 1.0-7.5% of their CD8+ T cells.

The CDR3 spans 16 residues. Germline loops: CDR1 MNHEY, CDR2 SMNVEV (reference sequence). The receptor was derived from a woman in her forties or fifties in good health. Sample: blood T cells: a sorted CD56 or NKG2C T cell subset, CD4+ or CD8+ T cells, or bulk PBMC T cells (not recorded which). The V call is TRBV27, the J call TRBJ2-1; the TCRdb D gene call, TRBD1, has no DNA to confirm it. This chain's CDR3 is CASSFLSAHPENEQFF.